Listed below are T cell receptor beta chains from one sample, sequenced in a study of blood T cell repertoires in COVID-19. Using immunoSEQ multiplex PCR, the repertoire was profiled, and TCRdb retains in-frame clones only, with some absent. The sample contains about 110,000 clones, about 72% of which appear only once. Sequencing was performed on peripheral blood. These receptors were taken from a woman in her fifties or sixties with acute or convalescent COVID-19. The CDR3 runs from the conserved cysteine through the conserved F or W. D genes are given only for firm matches. Only some rows state a clone size, as once, few, many or a class for expanded clones.

few | TRBJ1-1 | . | TRBV19 | TGTGCCAGTAGATCAGGAAGGGAGATTGCTGAAGCTTTCTTT | CASRSGREIAEAFF
. | TRBJ1-6 | . | TRBV7-9 | TGTGCCAGCAGCATATTCACAGGGTTAGGGAATTCACCCCTCCACTTT | CASSIFTGLGNSPLHF
. | TRBJ1-2 | TRBD1 | TRBV29-1 | TGCAGCGTTGTAACAGGGGGCGGTGGCTACACCTTC | CSVVTGGGGYTF
. | TRBJ2-1 | . | TRBV15 | TGTGCCACCAGCAGAGGGAGACTATTCTACAATGAGCAGTTCTTC | CATSRGRLFYNEQFF
few | TRBJ1-4 | . | TRBV12-3/TRBV12-4 | TGTGCCAGTATGGGGCAGGGAGGGACAAAACTGTTTTTT | CASMGQGGTKLFF
. | TRBJ1-3 | TRBD1 | TRBV4-2 | TGTGCCAGCAGCCAGACAGGGGGACCCTCTGGAAACACCATATATTTT | CASSQTGGPSGNTIYF
. | TRBJ1-1 | TRBD1 | TRBV6-1 | TGTGCCAGCAGAGAAGGGGGCCAATGGACAGGGGGAGTCACTGAAGCTTTCTTT | CASREGGQWTGGVTEAFF
. | TRBJ1-2 | . | TRBV10-2 | TGCGCCAGCAGTCAGGTGGGAGAATATGGCTACACCTTC | CASSQVGEYGYTF
few | TRBJ1-3 | TRBD1 | TRBV5-1 | TGCGCCAGCAGCCCGCGGACAGGGGACTCTGGAAACACCATATATTTT | CASSPRTGDSGNTIYF
. | TRBJ1-2 | . | TRBV7-2 | TGTGCCAGCAGCTCCGACAGGCGCTATGGCTACACCTTC | CASSSDRRYGYTF
. | TRBJ2-5 | . | TRBV11-2 | TGTGCCAGCAGCTTATATGTGGGGCGCATAGAGACCCAGTACTTC | CASSLYVGRIETQYF
few | TRBJ2-7 | . | TRBV3-1/TRBV3-2 | TGTGCCAGCAGCCAAGAATTGAGTAGCTACGAGCAGTACTTC | CASSQELSSYEQYF
. | TRBJ2-1 | . | TRBV12-5 | TGTGCTAGTGGGCTCCCCGGGATACTAGCCCCCAATGAGCAGTTCTTC | CASGLPGILAPNEQFF
. | TRBJ1-1 | TRBD1 | TRBV29-1 | TGCAGCGTTAAACAGGGGGCGAACACTGAAGCTTTCTTT | CSVKQGANTEAFF
. | TRBJ2-1 | TRBD2 | TRBV5-5 | TGTGCCAGCAGCTTGGTATCTAGCGGGAGGGAAGAGCAGTTCTTC | CASSLVSSGREEQFF
. | TRBJ1-5 | . | TRBV4-3 | TGCGCCAGCAGCCAAGGTCACAATCAGCCCCAGCATTTT | CASSQGHNQPQHF
. | TRBJ1-1 | TRBD1 | TRBV15 | TGTGCCACCAGCCCCCGGACAGGGTTGGGTGAAGCTTTCTTT | CATSPRTGLGEAFF
. | TRBJ1-2 | TRBD1 | TRBV28 | TGTGCCAGCAGTGGGGACAGAGTTAACTATGGCTACACCTTC | CASSGDRVNYGYTF
once | TRBJ1-2 | TRBD1 | TRBV10-2 | TGCGCCAGCGCCTACGGACAGGGAGTCTATGGCTACACCTTC | CASAYGQGVYGYTF
. | TRBJ1-2 | . | TRBV27 | TGTGCCAGCAGTCAAACGGGACAAACCCTCGGCTACACCTTC | CASSQTGQTLGYTF
. | TRBJ1-1 | TRBD1 | TRBV3-1/TRBV3-2 | TGTGCCAGCAGCCTAAGGACAGGCGATGAAGCTTTCTTT | CASSLRTGDEAFF
. | TRBJ2-3 | TRBD1 | TRBV5-5 | TGTGCCAGCAGCGGGACAGGGGGAGATACGCAGTATTTT | CASSGTGGDTQYF
. | TRBJ2-5 | . | TRBV2 | TGTGCCAGCAGGGAGGCCCAAGAGACCCAGTACTTC | CASREAQETQYF
. | TRBJ2-3 | TRBD2 | TRBV19 | TGTGCCAGTATCCCGGGAGGGGGGGCAACCACAGATACGCAGTATTTT | CASIPGGGATTDTQYF
. | TRBJ1-4 | . | TRBV27 | TGTGCCAGGTGGTTCCAGGGTATGGAAACTAATGAAAAACTGTTTTTT | CARWFQGMETNEKLFF
few | TRBJ2-5 | TRBD1 | TRBV18 | TGTGCCAGCTCACGGGTGACAGGGCGACAAGAGACCCAGTACTTC | CASSRVTGRQETQYF
. | TRBJ2-7 | TRBD1 | TRBV5-1 | TGCGCCAGCAGCCGTGGGTTGACAGGGGCTAACTACGAGCAGTACTTC | CASSRGLTGANYEQYF
few | TRBJ2-7 | TRBD1 | TRBV20-1 | TGCAGTGCTAGTATTCCCAGGGGGAGCTCCTACGAGCAGTACTTC | CSASIPRGSSYEQYF
. | TRBJ2-2 | . | TRBV29-1 | TGCAGCGTTGATCCGTTTAACACCGGGGAGCTGTTTTTT | CSVDPFNTGELFF
. | TRBJ2-3 | TRBD2 | TRBV7-2 | TGTGCCAGCAGCCTAAGTACTAGCGGGGTGGCAGATACGCAGTATTTT | CASSLSTSGVADTQYF
. | TRBJ2-1 | TRBD1 | TRBV4-2 | TGTGCCAGCAGCCATTTGGCGGACAGGGGAGTGCTGTTCTTC | CASSHLADRGVLFF
few | TRBJ2-4 | . | TRBV21-1 | TGTGCCAGCAGCAAAGTCAGTCCAGCGCCGGCCAAAAACATTCAGTACTTC | CASSKVSPAPAKNIQYF
. | TRBJ2-7 | . | TRBV27 | TGTGCCAGCCAACGGGTCGGGGGCTACGAGCAGTACTTC | CASQRVGGYEQYF
. | TRBJ1-1 | . | TRBV15 | TGTGCCACCAGCAGAGTCGCCGGCACTGAAGCTTTCTTT | CATSRVAGTEAFF
. | TRBJ1-2 | . | TRBV28 | TGTGCCAGCAGTTTATCGGGGTTAGCTAACTATGGCTACACCTTC | CASSLSGLANYGYTF
many | TRBJ1-1 | . | TRBV12-5 | TGTGCTAGTGGTCTCAGGGGAGGGGACACTGAAGCTTTCTTT | CASGLRGGDTEAFF
. | TRBJ1-5 | TRBD1 | TRBV27 | TGTGCCAGCTGGGGACAGGGCGGCAATCAGCCCCAGCATTTT | CASWGQGGNQPQHF
. | TRBJ2-5 | . | TRBV2 | TGTGCCAGCAGTAGCCAGGGGCAAGAGACCCAGTACTTC | CASSSQGQETQYF
. | TRBJ1-1 | . | TRBV9 | TGTGCCAGCAGCAGTTTTAAGAGCATGAACACTGAAGCTTTCTTT | CASSSFKSMNTEAFF
. | TRBJ2-5 | TRBD1 | TRBV27 | TGTGCCAGCAGGGCACAGGGGGGCGGAGGGTCCCAGTACTTC | CASRAQGGGGSQYF
. | TRBJ1-2 | TRBD1 | TRBV5-1 | TGCGCCAGCAGCTTGCAGGCCCGGGGGACAGGGAACTATGGCTACACCTTC | CASSLQARGTGNYGYTF
. | TRBJ2-2 | . | TRBV28 | TGTGCCAGCAGTGCCCCGTCTTGGCAATTGGACACCGGGGAGCTGTTTTTT | CASSAPSWQLDTGELFF